This T cell receptor (beta chain) was retrieved from a study of CD8 T cells in ankylosing spondylitis. A few counts support this clonotype. What it binds is unknown. There are 14 residues in the CDR3. Trimming cost V 3 bases and J 2 bases, with 11 bases left between them. The germline gives CDR1 SGHRS, CDR2 YFSETQ. Quantitative 5'-RACE with molecular barcodes produced the TCR beta libraries. TCRdb reanalysed the 5' RACE reads using MiXCR and keeps one entry per CDR3 protein. This sample has 800,000 to 900,000 distinct CDR3 sequences, with about 11% found just once. Points from the study as a whole: The authors reported significant enrichment of disease-linked clones in matched ankylosing spondylitis synovial fluid. A TCR beta motif made of roughly eight highly homologous variants seemed typical of ankylosing spondylitis blood. Relatively scarce in peripheral blood, disease-linked clones were CD8+.

This clonotype was sampled from a male donor with ankylosing spondylitis. V and J are TRBV5-1 and TRBJ1-2, with D possibly being TRBD1 (5 bases). Sequences were obtained from blood, either unsorted or a sorted T cell fraction (not recorded which). The CDR3 DNA sequence: TGCGCCAGCAGCTCCTCAACAGGAAACTATGGCTACACCTTC. Translation: CASSSSTGNYGYTF.